What follows are 9 T cell receptor beta chains derived from one specimen sequenced in a study of early T cells in non-severe SARS-CoV-2 infection. Via MiXCR, TCRdb re-called the 5' RACE reads, giving one row per CDR3 protein. The repertoire includes more than 90,000 distinct CDR3 sequences, about 13% of them detected once, and approximately 2.4% sits in the top ten. The sequencing input was whole blood. Every receptor here comes from an adult who was a healthcare worker with PCR-confirmed SARS-CoV-2 infection or an uninfected control (not recorded which).

In this sample, this clonotype turned up many times. The chain couples TRBV2 to TRBJ2-5; D may be TRBD1 or TRBD2 (5 bases each). Germline V lookup: CDR1 SNHLY, CDR2 FYNNEI. CDR3 length: 15 amino acids. The V end lost 6 bases, the J end lost 2 bases, and 16 bases lay between the germline ends. CDR3 loop: CASSSGRKPQETQYF. The CDR3 DNA is TGTGCCAGCAGCTCGGGACGGAAACCTCAAGAGACCCAGTACTTC.

This clonotype has at least ten counts. V and J are TRBV12-3 or TRBV12-4 and TRBJ2-1; 7 positions agree with TRBD1. V shed 5 bases and J 5 bases; nucleotides not matched to a gene: 6. The CDR3 extends over 14 amino acids. CDR3 in amino acids: CASSPTGINNEQFF. In DNA, the CDR3 is TGTGCCAGCAGTCCGACAGGGATCAACAATGAGCAGTTCTTC.

This clonotype has a count of ten or more. The V call is TRBV7-2, the J call TRBJ2-1; 13 bases agree with TRBD2. The CDR3 totals 16 residues. The germline CDR1 and CDR2 sequences are SGHTA and FQGNSA. The junction had 9 bases not matched to a gene; V was cut back by 4 bases and J by 9 bases. The CDR3 protein is CASSSQLAGGFGEQFF. The CDR3 DNA reads TGTGCCAGCAGCTCCCAACTAGCGGGGGGGTTCGGTGAGCAGTTCTTC.

This chain links TRBV18 with TRBJ1-1, with TRBD1 as a possible D gene (5 bases). The V end lost 0 bases, the J end lost 4 bases, and 12 bases lay between the germline ends. The V gene's germline CDR1 is KGHSH and CDR2 LQKENI. The CDR3 runs 15 residues. The CDR3 bases are TGTGCCAGCTCACCACCGGGGGTAGTAAGCACTGAAGCTTTCTTT. Encoded protein: CASSPPGVVSTEAFF.

The chain has TRBV28 and TRBJ2-3, with TRBD1 identical over 9 bases. V shed 6 bases, J shed 7 bases, and the junction held 11 bases outside the gene matches. The germline V gene encodes CDR1 MDHEN and CDR2 SYDVKM. The CDR3 totals 15 residues. The CDR3 nucleotides are TGTGCCAGCAGCTCCGAGGGACAGGGTGTAAATACGCAGTATTTT. This encodes CASSSEGQGVNTQYF.

This clonotype was seen at least ten times. V gene TRBV7-6 combines with J gene TRBJ2-3, with D perhaps matching TRBD1 (6 bases). The germline CDR1 and CDR2 sequences are SGHVS and FNYEAQ. This CDR3 comprises 14 residues. V lost 4 bases and J lost 4, with 12 bases in between. CDR3 amino acids: CASSSQGRADTQYF. CDR3 nucleotide sequence: TGTGCCAGCAGCTCCCAGGGGCGGGCAGATACGCAGTATTTT.

This clonotype was recorded only once. V and J are TRBV18 and TRBJ1-4; D ambiguous. CDR3 length equals 14 residues. Trimming pared 0 bases from V and 8 bases from J, leaving 10 bases between. Per germline, CDR1 KGHSH and CDR2 LQKENI. In DNA, the CDR3 is TGTGCCAGCTCACCACCGGCTCGTCGGGAAAAACTGTTTTTT. Amino acid sequence: CASSPPARREKLFF.

This clonotype was counted between two and nine times. The chain has TRBV4-1 and TRBJ2-3, with D perhaps matching TRBD2 (6 bases). This CDR3 region has 15 residues. Trimming pared 0 bases from V and 10 bases from J, leaving 17 bases between. Germline lookup yields CDR1 MGHRA and CDR2 YSYEKL. The CDR3 loop reads CASSQDFRDSYSQYF. The CDR3 nucleotides read TGCGCCAGCAGCCAAGATTTCCGGGACTCATACTCGCAGTATTTT.

The CDR3 DNA is TGTGCCAGCAGCTTCTCCCCTAGCGGGGGCCTCTTTACGCAGTATTTT. Protein: CASSFSPSGGLFTQYF. This chain joins TRBV7-2 and TRBJ2-3, with 10 bases identical to TRBD2. There are 16 residues in the CDR3. V shed 3 bases, J shed 8 bases, and the junction held 11 bases outside the gene matches. Germline V gene lookup returns CDR1 SGHTA and CDR2 FQGNSA.